This is a list of T cell receptor beta chains from one sample in a study of blood T cells in healthy people across ages. TCRdb reprocessed the 5' RACE reads with MiXCR, giving one entry per CDR3 protein. The sample consists of roughly 1.7 million distinct CDR3 sequences, roughly 30% of them appearing once. The sample was blood. These receptors all come from a woman in her thirties in good health. CDR3s include the opening cysteine and the closing phenylalanine or tryptophan. D genes are given only for firm matches. Some rows have no size entry. The others give once, few or many, or a class for an expanded clone.

J gene: TRBJ2-7
clone size: -
D gene: -
V gene: TRBV29-1
CDR3 protein: CSVLLAGAYEQYF
CDR3 DNA: TGCAGCGTTTTATTAGCAGGGGCCTACGAGCAGTACTTC

J gene: TRBJ2-3
clone size: -
D gene: -
V gene: TRBV10-1
CDR3 protein: CASSGGARGTDTQYF
CDR3 DNA: TGCGCCAGCAGTGGGGGGGCGCGTGGCACAGATACGCAGTATTTT

J gene: TRBJ2-5
clone size: -
D gene: -
V gene: TRBV9
CDR3 protein: CASSVGGTGGETQYF
CDR3 DNA: TGTGCCAGCAGCGTAGGTGGGACTGGAGGGGAGACCCAGTACTTC

J gene: TRBJ2-3
clone size: -
D gene: -
V gene: TRBV9
CDR3 protein: CTSSQEPGDTQYF
CDR3 DNA: TGTACCAGCAGCCAGGAGCCAGGTGATACGCAGTATTTT

J gene: TRBJ2-5
clone size: -
D gene: TRBD1
V gene: TRBV4-1
CDR3 protein: CASSQEIGQGGETQYF
CDR3 DNA: TGCGCCAGCAGCCAAGAAATTGGACAGGGAGGAGAGACCCAGTACTTC

J gene: TRBJ2-3
clone size: -
D gene: -
V gene: TRBV28
CDR3 protein: CTSSRLIGETRDTQYF
CDR3 DNA: TGTACCAGCAGTCGCCTAATCGGCGAAACGAGGGATACGCAGTATTTT

J gene: TRBJ2-7
clone size: many
D gene: TRBD1
V gene: TRBV9
CDR3 protein: CASSAGTGGAYEQYF
CDR3 DNA: TGTGCCAGCAGCGCTGGGACAGGCGGGGCCTACGAGCAGTACTTC

J gene: TRBJ2-1
clone size: -
D gene: -
V gene: TRBV20-1
CDR3 protein: CSAVRGPMGLLRGDEQFF
CDR3 DNA: TGCAGTGCTGTGAGAGGGCCCATGGGCCTACTCCGCGGGGATGAGCAGTTCTTC

J gene: TRBJ1-5
clone size: -
D gene: -
V gene: TRBV6-2/TRBV6-3
CDR3 protein: CASSSPLLDRGNQPQHF
CDR3 DNA: TGTGCCAGCAGTTCCCCTTTACTCGACAGAGGCAATCAGCCCCAGCATTTT

J gene: TRBJ2-1
clone size: -
D gene: -
V gene: TRBV6-2/TRBV6-3
CDR3 protein: CASSYSGGIPYYNEQFF
CDR3 DNA: TGTGCCAGCAGTTACTCAGGTGGTATCCCGTACTACAATGAGCAGTTCTTC

J gene: TRBJ2-1
clone size: -
D gene: -
V gene: TRBV6-5
CDR3 protein: CASSTLGGQFF
CDR3 DNA: TGTGCCAGCAGTACACTCGGGGGGCAGTTCTTC

J gene: TRBJ2-5
clone size: few
D gene: TRBD2
V gene: TRBV5-1
CDR3 protein: CASSLAGRAMDQETQYF
CDR3 DNA: TGCGCCAGCAGCTTGGCCGGGAGGGCGATGGACCAAGAGACCCAGTACTTC

J gene: TRBJ1-2
clone size: -
D gene: -
V gene: TRBV2
CDR3 protein: CASSDQQETRNYGYTF
CDR3 DNA: TGTGCCAGCAGTGACCAACAGGAGACTCGAAACTATGGCTACACCTTC

J gene: TRBJ2-1
clone size: -
D gene: TRBD1
V gene: TRBV6-5
CDR3 protein: CASSSTGGHPYNEQFF
CDR3 DNA: TGTGCCAGCAGTTCGACAGGGGGCCATCCCTACAATGAGCAGTTCTTC

J gene: TRBJ2-1
clone size: few
D gene: TRBD1
V gene: TRBV6-5
CDR3 protein: CASSLGETGTSCNEQFF
CDR3 DNA: TGTGCCAGCAGTTTAGGGGAGACAGGGACCTCCTGCAATGAGCAGTTCTTC

J gene: TRBJ2-3
clone size: -
D gene: TRBD1
V gene: TRBV4-1
CDR3 protein: CASSQNRGSTDTRYF
CDR3 DNA: TGCGCCAGCAGCCAGAACAGGGGTAGCACAGATACGCGGTATTTT

J gene: TRBJ2-1
clone size: few
D gene: -
V gene: TRBV27
CDR3 protein: CASSTTGNGLNNEQFF
CDR3 DNA: TGTGCCAGCAGTACGACGGGGAATGGCTTGAACAATGAGCAGTTCTTC

J gene: TRBJ2-7
clone size: -
D gene: -
V gene: TRBV11-2
CDR3 protein: CASSPTGHERYF
CDR3 DNA: TGTGCCAGCAGCCCCACGGGTCACGAGCGGTACTTC

J gene: TRBJ2-1
clone size: few
D gene: -
V gene: TRBV27
CDR3 protein: CASSRLTLGEQFF
CDR3 DNA: TGTGCCAGCAGTCGGCTCACGCTGGGTGAGCAGTTCTTC

J gene: TRBJ1-2
clone size: -
D gene: TRBD1
V gene: TRBV25-1
CDR3 protein: CASSDEGQGDYGYTF
CDR3 DNA: TGTGCCAGCAGTGACGAGGGACAGGGTGACTATGGCTACACCTTC

J gene: TRBJ2-4
clone size: few
D gene: -
V gene: TRBV2
CDR3 protein: CASSPGGRAKEEQYF
CDR3 DNA: TGTGCCAGCAGTCCCGGGGGACGGGCCAAAGAGGAGCAGTACTTC

J gene: TRBJ1-5
clone size: -
D gene: TRBD1
V gene: TRBV19
CDR3 protein: CASSITGTARHQPQHF
CDR3 DNA: TGTGCCAGTAGTATAACCGGGACAGCTCGACATCAGCCCCAGCATTTT

J gene: TRBJ1-2
clone size: -
D gene: -
V gene: TRBV5-5
CDR3 protein: CASSPWKGTYGCTF
CDR3 DNA: TGTGCCAGCAGCCCCTGGAAGGGGACCTATGGCTGCACCTTC

J gene: TRBJ2-7
clone size: -
D gene: -
V gene: TRBV18
CDR3 protein: CASSQTFEQYF
CDR3 DNA: TGTGCCAGCTCACAAACCTTCGAGCAGTACTTC

J gene: TRBJ2-7
clone size: -
D gene: TRBD2
V gene: TRBV7-3
CDR3 protein: CASSFSGGPYNEQYF
CDR3 DNA: TGTGCCAGCAGCTTTAGCGGGGGCCCTTACAATGAGCAGTACTTC

J gene: TRBJ2-3
clone size: many
D gene: -
V gene: TRBV3-1
CDR3 protein: CASSQISSTDTQYF
CDR3 DNA: TGTGCCAGCAGCCAGATAAGTAGTACAGATACGCAGTATTTT

J gene: TRBJ1-1
clone size: few
D gene: -
V gene: TRBV20-1
CDR3 protein: CSARDIEKPNTEAFF
CDR3 DNA: TGCAGTGCTAGAGATATTGAAAAACCGAACACTGAAGCTTTCTTT

J gene: TRBJ2-3
clone size: -
D gene: -
V gene: TRBV18
CDR3 protein: CASSPQEGESTDTQYF
CDR3 DNA: TGTGCCAGCTCACCGCAGGAGGGGGAGAGCACAGATACGCAGTATTTT

J gene: TRBJ2-3
clone size: few
D gene: -
V gene: TRBV7-8
CDR3 protein: CASSRSGTFRQGRGTDTQYF
CDR3 DNA: TGTGCCAGCAGCAGGTCCGGGACCTTCCGCCAAGGGCGCGGCACAGATACGCAGTATTTT

J gene: TRBJ2-3
clone size: few
D gene: -
V gene: TRBV7-2
CDR3 protein: CASSLTPARSTDTQYF
CDR3 DNA: TGTGCCAGCAGCTTAACCCCAGCCAGGAGCACAGATACGCAGTATTTT

J gene: TRBJ2-1
clone size: -
D gene: TRBD1
V gene: TRBV20-1
CDR3 protein: CSAESQGDEQFF
CDR3 DNA: TGCAGTGCTGAGTCTCAGGGGGATGAGCAGTTCTTC

J gene: TRBJ1-5
clone size: few
D gene: TRBD1
V gene: TRBV27
CDR3 protein: CASSLSRGLQPQHF
CDR3 DNA: TGTGCCAGCAGTTTGAGCAGGGGGCTTCAGCCCCAGCATTTT

J gene: TRBJ2-5
clone size: -
D gene: TRBD2
V gene: TRBV27
CDR3 protein: CASSLSVSSGGWETQYF
CDR3 DNA: TGTGCCAGCAGTTTATCGGTCTCTAGCGGGGGGTGGGAGACCCAGTACTTC

J gene: TRBJ2-7
clone size: -
D gene: TRBD2
V gene: TRBV6-2/TRBV6-3
CDR3 protein: CASSYGGGRREQYF
CDR3 DNA: TGTGCCAGCAGTTACGGGGGAGGGCGAAGGGAGCAGTACTTC

J gene: TRBJ2-7
clone size: few
D gene: TRBD2
V gene: TRBV11-2
CDR3 protein: CASSLALAGVHEQYF
CDR3 DNA: TGTGCCAGCAGCTTAGCACTAGCGGGAGTCCACGAGCAGTACTTC

J gene: TRBJ1-2
clone size: -
D gene: -
V gene: TRBV5-8
CDR3 protein: CASSLDPLYLGYTF
CDR3 DNA: TGTGCCAGCAGCTTGGACCCGCTCTATTTAGGCTACACCTTC

J gene: TRBJ1-2
clone size: few
D gene: TRBD1
V gene: TRBV29-1
CDR3 protein: CSVRQGNGYTF
CDR3 DNA: TGCAGCGTTCGACAGGGGAACGGCTACACCTTC

J gene: TRBJ2-7
clone size: -
D gene: -
V gene: TRBV10-2
CDR3 protein: CASSEETYEQYF
CDR3 DNA: TGCGCCAGCAGTGAGGAGACCTACGAGCAGTACTTC

J gene: TRBJ2-3
clone size: few
D gene: -
V gene: TRBV4-2
CDR3 protein: CASSQGASSEFTQYF
CDR3 DNA: TGTGCCAGCAGCCAGGGGGCCAGTTCAGAGTTCACGCAGTATTTT

J gene: TRBJ1-6
clone size: few
D gene: -
V gene: TRBV5-1
CDR3 protein: CASSLKGAGSPLHF
CDR3 DNA: TGTGCCAGCAGCTTAAAAGGGGCCGGGTCACCCCTCCACTTT

J gene: TRBJ1-6
clone size: -
D gene: TRBD1
V gene: TRBV27
CDR3 protein: CATSDRPDRTAPLHF
CDR3 DNA: TGTGCCACCTCGGACAGGCCCGATCGTACGGCACCCCTCCACTTT

J gene: TRBJ2-1
clone size: few
D gene: -
V gene: TRBV3-1
CDR3 protein: CASSQDPRENVQFF
CDR3 DNA: TGTGCCAGCAGCCAAGACCCCCGTGAGAACGTGCAGTTCTTC

J gene: TRBJ1-6
clone size: few
D gene: -
V gene: TRBV6-5
CDR3 protein: CASSYSVPVSPLHF
CDR3 DNA: TGTGCCAGCAGTTACTCAGTCCCGGTCTCACCCCTCCACTTT

J gene: TRBJ1-4
clone size: once
D gene: TRBD1
V gene: TRBV18
CDR3 protein: CASSPSRGNEKLFF
CDR3 DNA: TGTGCCAGCTCACCGAGCAGGGGGAATGAAAAACTGTTTTTT

J gene: TRBJ2-1
clone size: -
D gene: -
V gene: TRBV6-5
CDR3 protein: CASEGTHNEQFF
CDR3 DNA: TGTGCCAGCGAAGGGACGCACAATGAGCAGTTCTTC

J gene: TRBJ2-3
clone size: many
D gene: -
V gene: TRBV5-1
CDR3 protein: CASSLDPTDTQYF
CDR3 DNA: TGCGCCAGCAGCTTGGACCCGACAGATACGCAGTATTTT

J gene: TRBJ2-7
clone size: few
D gene: -
V gene: TRBV7-2
CDR3 protein: CASSPGLKIYEQYF
CDR3 DNA: TGTGCCAGCAGCCCGGGACTTAAGATTTACGAGCAGTACTTC

J gene: TRBJ2-7
clone size: few
D gene: TRBD2
V gene: TRBV20-1
CDR3 protein: CSATRWLAGVYEQYF
CDR3 DNA: TGCAGTGCTACCCGTTGGCTAGCGGGAGTATACGAGCAGTACTTC

J gene: TRBJ2-7
clone size: many
D gene: -
V gene: TRBV29-1
CDR3 protein: CSVQGDYEQYF
CDR3 DNA: TGCAGCGTTCAGGGCGACTACGAGCAGTACTTC

J gene: TRBJ1-2
clone size: -
D gene: -
V gene: TRBV28
CDR3 protein: CASGTQYGYTF
CDR3 DNA: TGTGCCAGCGGGACCCAGTATGGCTACACCTTC

J gene: TRBJ2-3
clone size: -
D gene: -
V gene: TRBV29-1
CDR3 protein: CSARDYTINTDTQYF
CDR3 DNA: TGCAGCGCCAGGGATTACACTATAAACACAGATACGCAGTATTTT

J gene: TRBJ2-3
clone size: -
D gene: TRBD1
V gene: TRBV28
CDR3 protein: CATNRQGSTDTQYF
CDR3 DNA: TGTGCCACCAACCGACAGGGGTCCACAGATACGCAGTATTTT

J gene: TRBJ2-1
clone size: few
D gene: -
V gene: TRBV12-3/TRBV12-4
CDR3 protein: CASIPTGWGNEQFF
CDR3 DNA: TGTGCCAGCATACCAACCGGATGGGGTAATGAGCAGTTCTTC